This entry lists 20 T cell receptor beta chains sequenced from one sample in a study of T cell responses to AZD1222 COVID-19 vaccine. Generated by immunoSEQ multiplex PCR, the TCRdb table keeps only in-frame clones and is missing some. The data contain under 200,000 clones, 88% of them seen just once; the ten biggest clones take up around 26%. The sample here was peripheral blood, taken 28 days after the second AZD1222 dose. All receptors come from an adult who received the AZD1222 COVID-19 vaccine.

The J gene is TRBJ2-4, the V gene TRBV28; 8 nucleotides agree with TRBD1. This CDR3 contains 18 residues. Germline lookup yields CDR1 MDHEN and CDR2 SYDVKM. V shed 0 bases and J 7 bases; nucleotides not matched to a gene: 14. CDR3 nucleotide sequence: TGTGCCAGCAGTTTATGGTTCGAGACCGGGACAGGCTCTAACATTCAGTACTTC. Amino acids: CASSLWFETGTGSNIQYF. Full variable domain (remainder filled in from reference TRBV28 and TRBJ2-4): DVKVTQSSRYLVKRTGEKVFLECVQDMDHENMFWYRQDPGLGLRLIYFSYDVKMKEKGDIPEGYSVSREKKERFSLILESASTNQTSMYLCASSLWFETGTGSNIQYFGAGTRLSVL.

The chain recombines TRBV28 with TRBJ1-3; the match to TRBD1 covers 12 bases. With V trimmed by 5 bases and J by 2 bases, 4 bases remained unmatched. This CDR3 is built from 16 residues. In germline, CDR1 is MDHEN, CDR2 SYDVKM. Written as DNA, the CDR3 is TGTGCCAGCAGTGGGACAGGGGGCGGGGCTGGAAACACCATATATTTT. It encodes CASSGTGGGAGNTIYF.

This clone was observed a single time. V usage is TRBV28 and J usage is TRBJ1-5, with TRBD1 as a possible D gene (5 bases). The CDR3 has 15 amino acids. V lost 7 bases and J lost 0, with 13 bases in between. In germline, CDR1 is MDHEN, CDR2 SYDVKM. CDR3 DNA: TGTGCCAGCATTCCAGGGACTTATAGCAATCAGCCCCAGCATTTT. Its translation: CASIPGTYSNQPQHF. Together with reference TRBV28 and TRBJ1-5, the CDR3 gives the full variable domain: DVKVTQSSRYLVKRTGEKVFLECVQDMDHENMFWYRQDPGLGLRLIYFSYDVKMKEKGDIPEGYSVSREKKERFSLILESASTNQTSMYLCASIPGTYSNQPQHFGDGTRLSIL.

V is TRBV5-1 and J is TRBJ2-7, with 10 bases that match TRBD2. CDR1 and CDR2 (germline): SGHRS, YFSETQ. The CDR3 covers 13 residues. The junction had 1 base not matched to a gene; V was cut back by 7 bases and J by 0 bases. CDR3 DNA sequence: TGCGCCAGCTCTAGCGGGAGCTCCTACGAGCAGTACTTC. This translates into CASSSGSSYEQYF.

The CDR3 is CASSSPADSFYEQYF. The CDR3 DNA sequence: TGTGCCAGCAGTTCCCCAGCGGATTCTTTCTACGAGCAGTACTTC. The chain couples TRBV6-5 to TRBJ2-7, with a tentative D call TRBD2 (5 bases). Germline assignment: CDR1 MNHEY and CDR2 SVGAGI. The CDR3 sequence is 15 residues long. The germline V and J ends were trimmed by 4 bases and 3 bases, with 16 bases remaining between them.

The V call is TRBV5-1, the J call TRBJ2-2; D may be TRBD1 (6 bases). This CDR3 region has 16 residues. V was trimmed by 0 bases and J by 0 bases, leaving 9 bases between them. The germline gives CDR1 SGHRS, CDR2 YFSETQ. The CDR3: CASSLGGHPNTGELFF. CDR3 bases: TGCGCCAGCAGCTTGGGGGGACACCCGAACACCGGGGAGCTGTTTTTT.

The chain has TRBV7-2 and TRBJ2-5, with D perhaps matching TRBD2 (5 bases). Germline V gene data show CDR1 as SGHTA and CDR2 as FQGNSA. This CDR3 comprises 13 residues. V was trimmed by 0 bases and J by 8 bases, leaving 10 bases between them. CDR3 bases: TGTGCCAGCAGCTTAGCTGTTGAGGGTACCCAGTACTTC. Residues: CASSLAVEGTQYF.

This chain uses TRBV11-1 with TRBJ1-1, with D uncertain. CDR1 and CDR2 from the germline V gene are SGHAT and FQDESV (reference sequence). V lost 2 bases, J lost 5 bases, and 9 bases lay in between. CDR3 length equals 13 residues. CDR3 bases: TGTGCCAGCAGCTTAATTCAGGAAACTGAAGCTTTCTTT. Its protein product is CASSLIQETEAFF.

The chain recombines TRBV4-1 with TRBJ2-3, with a possible D match to TRBD1 (5 bases). The ends were cut back, 1 base at V and 4 bases at J, with 24 bases in the middle. Germline-derived CDR1 and CDR2 are MGHRA and YSYEKL. This CDR3 contains 19 residues. CDR3 sequence (DNA): TGCGCCAGCAGCCAAGGCTCGCCGGACACCTACTCTTGGGCAGATACGCAGTATTTT. As protein: CASSQGSPDTYSWADTQYF.

This chain connects TRBV11-3 to TRBJ2-2, with a weak D call TRBD2 (6 bases). Germline V gene sequence: CDR1 SGHNT, CDR2 YENEEA. The CDR3 covers 13 residues. V was shortened by 8 bases and J by 4 bases, with 11 bases between the two germline ends. The chain's CDR3 is CASGGTATGELFF. The CDR3 coding sequence is TGTGCCAGCGGGGGGACCGCCACCGGGGAGCTGTTTTTT.

This clone came up a few times. The chain couples TRBV7-2 to TRBJ1-2; tentatively, D is TRBD1 (6 bases). This CDR3 has 13 amino acids. The germline V gene encodes CDR1 SGHTA and CDR2 FQGNSA. The V end lost 4 bases, the J end lost 9 bases, and 15 bases lay between the germline ends. Here the CDR3 reads CASSYGAGQSYTF. CDR3 nucleotide sequence: TGTGCCAGCAGCTACGGGGCCGGACAGAGCTACACCTTC.

The chain joins TRBV7-2 to TRBJ2-7; 7 bases fit TRBD2. V trimming: 5 bases; J trimming: 2 bases; junction bases outside the gene matches: 12. Germline V gives CDR1 SGHTA, CDR2 FQGNSA. The CDR3 loop spans 16 amino acids. The CDR3 here is CASSKWGGSPPYEQYF. In nucleotides, the CDR3 is TGTGCCAGCAGCAAATGGGGCGGGAGTCCCCCCTACGAGCAGTACTTC.

This chain connects TRBV10-2 to TRBJ2-7; tentatively, D is TRBD1 or TRBD2 (5 bases each). Germline V gene lookup returns CDR1 WSHSY and CDR2 SAAADI. The germline V and J ends were trimmed by 1 base and 0 bases, with 10 bases remaining between them. The CDR3 runs to 15 residues. The CDR3 here is CASSEYPGSSYEQYF. The CDR3 DNA reads as TGCGCCAGCAGTGAGTATCCAGGGAGCTCCTACGAGCAGTACTTC.

This clone was picked up one time. The chain employs TRBV7-2 and TRBJ2-7; TRBD2 matches at 8 bases. CDR3 size: 18 residues. Germline lookup yields CDR1 SGHTA and CDR2 FQGNSA. Trimming removed 0 bases from V and 0 bases from J; junction bases left unmatched: 10. The DNA for the CDR3 is TGTGCCAGCAGCTTAGCCCCTGGGGTTAGCGGGACCTCCTACGAGCAGTACTTC. Translated, it gives CASSLAPGVSGTSYEQYF.

V usage is TRBV7-9 and J usage is TRBJ1-2; D unclear. The ends were cut back, 5 bases at V and 7 bases at J, with 11 bases in the middle. The CDR3 runs 12 residues. CDR1 SEHNR and CDR2 FQNEAQ come from the germline V gene (reference sequence). Written as DNA, the CDR3 is TGTGCCAGCAGCCTTATTCAAGGTGGCTACACCTTC. As protein: CASSLIQGGYTF.

The rearrangement links TRBV7-2 to TRBJ2-7; maybe TRBD2 (5 bases). The V end was cut by 4 bases, the J end by 1 base, with 17 bases between. Germline values: CDR1 SGHTA, CDR2 FQGNSA. The CDR3 spans 16 residues. CDR3 nucleotide sequence: TGTGCCAGCAGCTCCATAGCGCAGTCGGGGTCCTACGAGCAGTACTTC. Translation gives CASSSIAQSGSYEQYF.

V is TRBV27 and J is TRBJ1-4; 8 nucleotides agree with TRBD1. V lost 6 bases to trimming and J lost 8 bases; unmatched junction nucleotides: 8. CDR1 MNHEY and CDR2 SMNVEV come from the germline V gene (reference sequence). The CDR3 loop spans 14 amino acids. The CDR3 sequence is CASRTTGAGEKLFF. The CDR3 DNA reads as TGTGCCAGCAGGACGACAGGGGCGGGGGAAAAACTGTTTTTT.

The chain recombines TRBV19 with TRBJ2-7; no definite D call. The V gene lost 8 bases and the J gene lost 0 bases, with 11 bases spanning the gap. Germline CDR1 is LNHDA and CDR2 is SQIVND (reference sequence). This CDR3 has 13 residues. The DNA of the CDR3 is TGTGCCAGTGGAAGGACGGCCTCCTACGAGCAGTACTTC. This gives the protein CASGRTASYEQYF.

CDR3 protein: CASSLNWGSGEQFF. The DNA of the CDR3 is TGTGCCAGCAGCCTGAATTGGGGATCGGGTGAGCAGTTCTTC. J is TRBJ2-1 and V is TRBV7-2, with unresolved D. Trimming took 5 bases from V and 9 from J, leaving 17 bases between them. The germline V gene encodes CDR1 SGHTA and CDR2 FQGNSA. This CDR3 contains 14 residues.

This rearrangement joins TRBV14 to TRBJ2-2; TRBD2 agrees at 8 bases. CDR1 and CDR2 from the germline V gene are SGHDN and FVKESK. Trimming at V came to 2 bases and at J to 4 bases, leaving 6 bases not matched to a gene. The CDR3 has 16 amino acids. The CDR3 spells CASSQRLAISTGELFF. The CDR3 region has the DNA TGTGCCAGCAGCCAACGACTAGCGATATCCACCGGGGAGCTGTTTTTT.